Reported below is one TCR beta chain. The antigen is undetermined. At one boundary the junction diverges from the germline segment, which might be a read error. The sample comes from a study of CD8+CD57+ T cells in acquired aplastic anemia. Whole-study context: On average, sorted CD4+ and CD8+ cells gave about 2.9 ug of DNA.

Patients chosen for sequencing had CD8+CD57+ cells that had expanded, as shown by flow cytometry. Patient blood was sampled before any therapy had been received. Study findings and constraints: Patients and controls were not found to differ significantly in CD8+ Simpson's diversity. Twenty-nine shared CD8+ CDR3s appeared highly expressed within patients' immunodominant clones.

Genomic DNA provided the template from which TCR beta VDJ and CDR3 profiles were obtained. A single record per CDR3 protein comes from TCRdb applying MiXCR to the reads. Among approximately 250,000 distinct CDR3 sequences listed, approximately 86% were seen once. The CDR3 consists of 13 residues. CDR1 is SGHVS and CDR2 is FQNEAQ in the germline V gene. This TCR derives from a human donor with aplastic anemia. The sequenced sample consisted of sorted CD4+, CD8+, or CD8+CD57+ T cells (not recorded which) from PBMCs. The V call is TRBV7-8, the J call TRBJ2-3; 8 bases are a match to TRBD2. The CDR3 nucleotides are TGTGCCAGCGGCGTCGCGGGAGGACCCGCGCCGCATTTT. Encoded protein: CASGVAGGPAPHF.